This entry lists 11 T cell receptor beta chains sequenced from one sample in a study of monozygotic twins with inflammatory bowel disease. No DNA is given; TCRdb re-called the 5' RACE reads and lists each CDR3 protein once. This sample's table reports some 300,000 distinct CDR3 sequences. Sequencing used blood. Receptors originate from a human donor with ulcerative colitis or Crohn's disease, or a healthy co-twin of an affected twin (not recorded which).

The chain links TRBV19 to TRBJ2-5; TCRdb designates TRBD1, a call that cannot be tested without DNA. Germline CDR1 and CDR2: LNHDA and SQIVND (reference sequence). This CDR3 region has 13 residues. CDR3 sequence reads: CASRGDSQETQYF.

This chain links TRBV28 with TRBJ2-3; TCRdb's assignment of TRBD2 cannot be checked, as there is no DNA. Germline-derived CDR1 and CDR2 are MDHEN and SYDVKM. The CDR3 runs 13 residues. CDR3 loop: CASNGEGTDTQYF.

The chain combines TRBV7-2 with TRBJ2-7; TCRdb proposes TRBD1, but this gene call is untestable without DNA. CDR1 and CDR2 (germline): SGHTA, FQGNSA. CDR3 length: 14 amino acids. The CDR3 sequence is CASSLAGVRYEQYF.

The chain is built from TRBV24-1 and TRBJ1-2; TCRdb indicates TRBD1, and absent DNA this call remains unverified. The CDR3 has 14 residues. Germline V gene data show CDR1 as KGHDR and CDR2 as SFDVKD. CDR3 sequence: CATGPGDRGDGYTF.

The genes are TRBV10-1 and TRBJ1-5. The CDR3 has 13 amino acids. CDR1 and CDR2 (germline): WNHNN, SYGVQD (reference sequence). CDR3 loop: CASSESVTKPQHF.

The chain carries TRBV20-1 and TRBJ2-5; the TCRdb D gene call, TRBD2, has no DNA to confirm it. Germline V gives CDR1 DFQATT, CDR2 SNEGSKA (reference sequence). The CDR3 runs to 14 residues. The CDR3: CSAFRTSGTKTQYF.

J is TRBJ2-7 and V is TRBV5-1; TCRdb's D call of TRBD1 is untestable without DNA. CDR1 and CDR2 (germline): SGHRS, YFSETQ. The CDR3 runs 14 residues. Here the CDR3 reads CASSLGQGAHEQYF.

This chain connects TRBV24-1 to TRBJ2-1; TCRdb proposes TRBD2, but this gene call is untestable without DNA. Germline V gene sequence: CDR1 KGHDR, CDR2 SFDVKD. CDR3 length: 12 residues. The CDR3 spells CATSGGLMEQFF.

The V call is TRBV20-1, the J call TRBJ2-7; lacking DNA, the TRBD1 call made by TCRdb goes unchecked. This CDR3 region has 14 residues. Looked up from germline, CDR1 is DFQATT and CDR2 is SNEGSKA (reference sequence). CDR3 sequence: CSASGQRGTYEQYF.

The chain combines TRBV2 with TRBJ1-5; checking the TCRdb D call of TRBD1 is not possible without DNA. This CDR3 contains 14 residues. Germline V lookup: CDR1 SNHLY, CDR2 FYNNEI. CDR3 amino acids: CASSEWGVHQPQHF.

V gene TRBV5-5 combines with J gene TRBJ2-5. The CDR3 is made up of 15 amino acids. Germline values: CDR1 SGHKS, CDR2 YYEKEE (reference sequence). The CDR3 spells CASSWGLLNQETQYF. Full variable domain (outside the CDR3, taken from reference TRBV5-5 and TRBJ2-5): DAGVTQSPTHLIKTRGQQVTLRCSPISGHKSVSWYQQVLGQGPQFIFQYYEKEERGRGNFPDRFSARQFPNYSSELNVNALLLGDSALYLCASSWGLLNQETQYFGPGTRLLVL.